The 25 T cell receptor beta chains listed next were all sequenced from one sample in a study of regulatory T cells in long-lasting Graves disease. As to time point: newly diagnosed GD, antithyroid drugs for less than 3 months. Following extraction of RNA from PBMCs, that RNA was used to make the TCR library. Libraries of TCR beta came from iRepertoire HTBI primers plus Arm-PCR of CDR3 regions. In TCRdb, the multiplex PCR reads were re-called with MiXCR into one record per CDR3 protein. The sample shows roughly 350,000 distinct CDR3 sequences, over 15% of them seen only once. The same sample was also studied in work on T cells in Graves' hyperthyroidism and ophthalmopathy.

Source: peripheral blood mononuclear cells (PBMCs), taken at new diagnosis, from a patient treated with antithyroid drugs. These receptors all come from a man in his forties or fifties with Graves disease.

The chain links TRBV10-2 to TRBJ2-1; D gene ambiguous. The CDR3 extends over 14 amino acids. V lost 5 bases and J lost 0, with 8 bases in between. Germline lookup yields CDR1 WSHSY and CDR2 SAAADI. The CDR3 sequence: CASSTRPSYNEQFF. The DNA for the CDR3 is TGCGCCAGCAGTACGCGGCCCTCCTACAATGAGCAGTTCTTC.

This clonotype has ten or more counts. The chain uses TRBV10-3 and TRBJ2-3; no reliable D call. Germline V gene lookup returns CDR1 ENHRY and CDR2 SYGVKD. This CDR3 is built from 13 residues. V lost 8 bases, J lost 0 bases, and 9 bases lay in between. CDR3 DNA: TGTGCCATCGCAAGGCCGAGCACAGATACGCAGTATTTT. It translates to CAIARPSTDTQYF.

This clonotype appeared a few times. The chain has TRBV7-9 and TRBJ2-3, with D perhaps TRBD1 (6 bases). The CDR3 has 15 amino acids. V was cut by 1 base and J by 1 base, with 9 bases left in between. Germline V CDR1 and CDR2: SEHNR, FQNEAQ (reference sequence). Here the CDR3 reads CASSLGQDRTDTQYF. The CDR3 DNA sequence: TGTGCCAGCAGCTTAGGACAGGACCGCACAGATACGCAGTATTTT.

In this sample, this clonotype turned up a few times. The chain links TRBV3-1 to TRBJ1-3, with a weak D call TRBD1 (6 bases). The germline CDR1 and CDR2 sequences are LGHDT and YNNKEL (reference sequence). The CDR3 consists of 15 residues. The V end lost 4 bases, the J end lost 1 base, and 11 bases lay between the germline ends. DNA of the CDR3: TGTGCCAGCAGCCTGGACAGTTCGTCTGGAAACACCATATATTTT. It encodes CASSLDSSSGNTIYF.

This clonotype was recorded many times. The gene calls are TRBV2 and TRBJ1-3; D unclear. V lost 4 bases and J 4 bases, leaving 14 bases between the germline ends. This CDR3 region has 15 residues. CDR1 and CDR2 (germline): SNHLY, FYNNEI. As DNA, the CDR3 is TGTGCCAGCAGTGTGTACAGTTCTCCCGGAAACACCATATATTTT. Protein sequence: CASSVYSSPGNTIYF. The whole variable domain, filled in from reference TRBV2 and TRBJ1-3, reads EPEVTQTPSHQVTQMGQEVILRCVPISNHLYFYWYRQILGQKVEFLVSFYNNEISEKSEIFDDQFSVERPDGSNFTLKIRSTKLEDSAMYFCASSVYSSPGNTIYFGEGSWLTVV.

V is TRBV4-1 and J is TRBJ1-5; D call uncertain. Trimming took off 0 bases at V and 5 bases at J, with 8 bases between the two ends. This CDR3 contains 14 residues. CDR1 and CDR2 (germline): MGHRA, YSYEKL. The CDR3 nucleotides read TGCGCCAGCAGCCAAGATCGCGGATATCAGCCCCAGCATTTT. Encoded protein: CASSQDRGYQPQHF.

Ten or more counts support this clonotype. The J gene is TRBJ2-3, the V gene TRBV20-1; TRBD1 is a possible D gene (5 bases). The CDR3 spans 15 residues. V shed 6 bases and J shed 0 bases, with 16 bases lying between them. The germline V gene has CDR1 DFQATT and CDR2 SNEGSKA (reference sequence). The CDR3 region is CSARPRGTSTDTQYF. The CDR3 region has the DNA TGCAGTGCCCGACCTAGGGGAACAAGCACAGATACGCAGTATTTT.

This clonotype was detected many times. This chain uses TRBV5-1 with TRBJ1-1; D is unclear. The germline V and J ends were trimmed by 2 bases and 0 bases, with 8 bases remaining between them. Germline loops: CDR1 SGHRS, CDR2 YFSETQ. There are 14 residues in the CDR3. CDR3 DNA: TGCGCCAGCAGCTTTTTTGCTGTGAACACTGAAGCTTTCTTT. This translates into CASSFFAVNTEAFF. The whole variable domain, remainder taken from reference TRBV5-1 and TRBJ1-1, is KAGVTQTPRYLIKTRGQQVTLSCSPISGHRSVSWYQQTPGQGLQFLFEYFSETQRNKGNFPGRFSGRQFSNSRSEMNVSTLELGDSALYLCASSFFAVNTEAFFGQGTRLTVV.

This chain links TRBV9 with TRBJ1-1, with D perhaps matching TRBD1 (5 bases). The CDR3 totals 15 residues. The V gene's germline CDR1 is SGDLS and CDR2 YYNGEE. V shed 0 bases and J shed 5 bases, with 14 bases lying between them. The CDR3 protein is CASSVVPQGWTEAFF. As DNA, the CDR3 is TGTGCCAGCAGCGTAGTTCCCCAGGGATGGACTGAAGCTTTCTTT.

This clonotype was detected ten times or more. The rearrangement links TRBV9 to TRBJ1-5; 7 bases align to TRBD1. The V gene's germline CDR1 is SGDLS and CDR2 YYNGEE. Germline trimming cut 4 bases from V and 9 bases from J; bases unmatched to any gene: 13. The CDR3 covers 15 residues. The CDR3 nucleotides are TGTGCCAGCAGCTCCGATGACAGGGCGGGACGGCCCCAGCATTTT. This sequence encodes CASSSDDRAGRPQHF.

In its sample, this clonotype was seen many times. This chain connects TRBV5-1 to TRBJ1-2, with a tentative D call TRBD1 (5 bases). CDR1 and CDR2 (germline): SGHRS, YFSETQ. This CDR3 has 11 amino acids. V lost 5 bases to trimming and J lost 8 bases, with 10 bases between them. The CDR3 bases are TGCGCCAGCAGAGGGGATGGCGGCTACACCTTC. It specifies CASRGDGGYTF.

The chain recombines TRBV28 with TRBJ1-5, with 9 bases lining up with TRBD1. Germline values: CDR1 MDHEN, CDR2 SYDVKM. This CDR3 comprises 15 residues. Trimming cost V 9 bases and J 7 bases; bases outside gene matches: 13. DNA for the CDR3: TGTGCCAGTAGACCTCGGGACAGGGTAGTGCAGCCCCAGCATTTT. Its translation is CASRPRDRVVQPQHF.

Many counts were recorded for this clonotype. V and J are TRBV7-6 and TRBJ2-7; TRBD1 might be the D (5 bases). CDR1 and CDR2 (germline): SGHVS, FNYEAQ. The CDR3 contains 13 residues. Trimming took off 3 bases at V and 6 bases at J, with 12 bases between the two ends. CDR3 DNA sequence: TGTGCCAGCAGCTTGAGACAGTTGGGCGAGCAGTACTTC. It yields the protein CASSLRQLGEQYF.

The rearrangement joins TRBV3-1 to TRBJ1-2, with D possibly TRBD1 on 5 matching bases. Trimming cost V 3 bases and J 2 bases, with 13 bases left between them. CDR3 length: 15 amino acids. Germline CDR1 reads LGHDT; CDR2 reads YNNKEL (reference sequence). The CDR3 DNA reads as TGTGCCAGCAGCCAGGCTGCGACAGCCAACTATGGCTACACCTTC. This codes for CASSQAATANYGYTF.

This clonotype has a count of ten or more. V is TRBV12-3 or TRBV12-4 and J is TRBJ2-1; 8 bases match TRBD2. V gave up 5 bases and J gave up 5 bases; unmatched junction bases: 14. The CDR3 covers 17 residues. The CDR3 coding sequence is TGTGCCAGCAGTCTAAACATGGGCGGGGGGATCCACAATGAGCAGTTCTTC. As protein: CASSLNMGGGIHNEQFF.

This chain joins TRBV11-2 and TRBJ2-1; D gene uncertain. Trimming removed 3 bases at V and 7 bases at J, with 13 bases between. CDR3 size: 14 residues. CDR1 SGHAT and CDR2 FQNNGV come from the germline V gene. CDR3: CASSFGGSLNEQFF. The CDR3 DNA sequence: TGTGCCAGCAGCTTCGGCGGTTCTTTAAATGAGCAGTTCTTC.

The CDR3 region has the DNA TGTGCCAGCAGTTACGTGACAGGGAATTTTGAGCAGTTCTTC. Encoded protein: CASSYVTGNFEQFF. The chain joins TRBV6-5 to TRBJ2-1; TRBD1 agrees at 7 bases. The junction had 7 bases not matched to a gene; V was cut back by 2 bases and J by 9 bases. The CDR3 consists of 14 residues. From germline, CDR1 is MNHEY and CDR2 SVGAGI.

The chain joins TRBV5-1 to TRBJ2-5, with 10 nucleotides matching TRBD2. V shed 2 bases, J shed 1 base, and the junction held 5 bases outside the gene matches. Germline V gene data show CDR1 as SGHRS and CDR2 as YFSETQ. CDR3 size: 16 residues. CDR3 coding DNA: TGCGCCAGCAGCTTTAGCAGCGGGGGGGCCCAAGAGACCCAGTACTTC. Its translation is CASSFSSGGAQETQYF.

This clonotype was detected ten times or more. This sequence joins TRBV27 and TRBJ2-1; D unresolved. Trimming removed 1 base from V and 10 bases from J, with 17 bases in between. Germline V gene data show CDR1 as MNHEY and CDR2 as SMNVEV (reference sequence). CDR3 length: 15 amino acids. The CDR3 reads CASSLLALKGGEQFF. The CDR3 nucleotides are TGTGCCAGCAGTTTATTGGCACTAAAGGGTGGGGAGCAGTTCTTC.

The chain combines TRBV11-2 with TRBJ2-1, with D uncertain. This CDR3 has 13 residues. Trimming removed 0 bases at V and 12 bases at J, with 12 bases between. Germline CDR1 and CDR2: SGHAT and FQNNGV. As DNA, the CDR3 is TGTGCCAGCAGCTTAGATGGATGGGAAGGGCAGTTCTTC. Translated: CASSLDGWEGQFF.

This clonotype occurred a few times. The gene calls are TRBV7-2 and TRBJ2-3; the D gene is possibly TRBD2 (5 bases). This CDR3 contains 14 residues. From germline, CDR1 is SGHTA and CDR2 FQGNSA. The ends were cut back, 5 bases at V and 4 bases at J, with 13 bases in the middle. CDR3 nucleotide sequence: TGTGCCAGCAGCCGGGGTGGACCTCCAGATACGCAGTATTTT. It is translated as CASSRGGPPDTQYF.

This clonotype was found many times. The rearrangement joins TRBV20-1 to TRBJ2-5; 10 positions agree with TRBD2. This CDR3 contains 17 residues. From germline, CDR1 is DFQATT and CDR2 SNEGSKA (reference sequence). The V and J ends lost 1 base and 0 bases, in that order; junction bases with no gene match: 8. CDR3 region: CSARGLAGAKYQETQYF. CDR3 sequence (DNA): TGCAGTGCTAGAGGCCTAGCGGGGGCAAAGTACCAAGAGACCCAGTACTTC.

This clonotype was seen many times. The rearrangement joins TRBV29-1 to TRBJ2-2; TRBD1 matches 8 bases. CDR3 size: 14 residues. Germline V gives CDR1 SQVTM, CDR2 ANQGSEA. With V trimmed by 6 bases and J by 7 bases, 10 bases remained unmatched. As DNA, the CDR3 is TGCAGCGTGGAGCAGGGGGCGTTGAGCGGGGAGCTGTTTTTT. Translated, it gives CSVEQGALSGELFF.

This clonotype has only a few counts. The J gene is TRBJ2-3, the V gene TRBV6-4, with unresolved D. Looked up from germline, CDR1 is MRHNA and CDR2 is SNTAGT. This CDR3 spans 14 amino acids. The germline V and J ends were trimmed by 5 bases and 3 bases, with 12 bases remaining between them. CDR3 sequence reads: CASSNTLGTDTQYF. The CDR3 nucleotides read TGTGCCAGCAGTAACACCCTGGGAACAGATACGCAGTATTTT.

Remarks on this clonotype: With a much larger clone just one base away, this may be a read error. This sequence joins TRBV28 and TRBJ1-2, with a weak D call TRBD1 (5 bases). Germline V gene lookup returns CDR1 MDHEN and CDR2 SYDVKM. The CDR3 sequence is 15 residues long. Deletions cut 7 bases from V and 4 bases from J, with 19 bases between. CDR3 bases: TGTGCCAGCAACTCTCCTGCAGGGACGCCCTATGGCTACACCTTC. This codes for CASNSPAGTPYGYTF.